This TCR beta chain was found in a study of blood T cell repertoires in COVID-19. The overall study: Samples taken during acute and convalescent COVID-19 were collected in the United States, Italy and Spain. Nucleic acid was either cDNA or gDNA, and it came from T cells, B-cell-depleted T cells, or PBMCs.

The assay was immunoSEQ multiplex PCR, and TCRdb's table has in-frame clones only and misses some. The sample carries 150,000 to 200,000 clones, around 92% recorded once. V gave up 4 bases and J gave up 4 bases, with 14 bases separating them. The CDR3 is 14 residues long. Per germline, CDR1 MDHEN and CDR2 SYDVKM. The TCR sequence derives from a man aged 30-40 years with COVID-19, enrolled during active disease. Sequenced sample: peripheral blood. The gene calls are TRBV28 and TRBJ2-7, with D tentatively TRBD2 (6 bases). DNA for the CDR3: TGTGCCAGCAGTTGGAGGGGACCGAGATACGAGCAGTACTTC. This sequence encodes CASSWRGPRYEQYF.